Included here is one T cell receptor beta chain sequence, with context. This clonotype was seen many times. The clone's antigen remains unknown. It has no much larger one-base neighbor in the sample; base qualities were not kept. These data come from a study of T cells after yellow fever vaccination (dated by TCRdb to the late 2010s). As for the study more broadly: The SMART-Seq v4 Ultra Low Input RNA kit was used to prepare libraries from fractions with low cell numbers. Bulk TCR alpha and beta repertoires were sequenced longitudinally to track T-cell clones before and after primary and booster YFV17D yellow fever vaccination. Blood was collected at multiple timepoints before and after primary and secondary immunization, and bulk PBMC replicates and cell subsets were isolated. Two healthy male donors made up the cohort, one aged 18 to 30 years and the other aged 30 to 40 years. The paper's findings and limits, for the study overall: Because only a couple of donors were included in the study, the extent to which the findings can be generalized is limited. Compared with the primary T-cell response, the secondary T-cell response was weaker but faster, peaking on day 5 rather than day 15. Because abundant contaminating clonotypes from the bulk population could be contained in FACS-sorted repertoires, computational filtering was required. A small share of clonotypes was detected in both CD4 and CD8 compartments, with the overlap likely arising from convergent recombination. Most clones expanded after primary vaccination were re-detected after the booster (96% of CD4 and about nine tenths of CD8), suggesting broad memory maintenance.

The treatment or condition label here, explained by the study, means: live attenuated yellow fever vaccine strain. A standard Ficoll-Paque protocol was used to isolate PBMCs from peripheral blood. Dynabeads CD4 and CD8 positive selection kits were used to isolate the CD4 and CD8 T-cell fractions. TriZol was used to extract RNA from bulk PBMCs, CD4 and CD8 fractions, and dextramer-positive and dextramer-negative fractions. The reads were generated on an Illumina NovaSeq 6000. TCR cDNA was synthesized by 5'RACE template switching, through which a universal primer site and unique molecular identifiers were introduced. Priming for cDNA synthesis came from both the TCR alpha and TCR beta constant segments. Two PCR steps were used to amplify libraries, with sample barcodes and sequencing adapters being added in the second step. Sequencing of libraries was performed on Illumina HiSeq 2500 (2x100 bp) or NovaSeq (2x150 bp). The study's own analysis went as follows. MIGEC was used to demultiplex reads and collapse the reads into UMI consensus sequences, and MiXCR was used for V(D)J alignment. Vaccine-responding clonotypes were defined with edgeR using replicate PBMC samples, requiring FDR below 0.01 and a log2 fold change above 5 up to day 15. CD4 or CD8 identity was assigned to each bulk clonotype according to whether the clonotype was present at higher abundance in the sequenced CD4 repertoire or the sequenced CD8 repertoire. TCRdb itself trimmed the public reads at Q25 with fastp, ran MiXCR and retained productive beta chains. A single entry per CDR3 protein holds the most common genes and DNA from its merged rows. Clone size and V and J calls follow TCRdb, not the original study. The sample table records some 220,000 distinct CDR3 sequences; approximately 3% of these occur just once. The top ten clones comprise approximately 3.5% of the sample.

Material: CD4+ T cells sorted from PBMCs, obtained 10 days after the yellow fever booster vaccination. The clonotype comes from a man younger than 35 who received the YFV17D yellow fever vaccine.

CDR3 protein: CASSRWGGSTDTQYF. Read as DNA, the sequence is TGTGCCAGCAGCCGGTGGGGGGGGAGCACAGATACGCAGTATTTT. The sequence links TRBV7-6 to TRBJ2-3; TRBD2 matches 7 bases in the middle. The V end gives up 5 bases and the J end 0 bases, leaving 5 bases in the junction not matched to a gene. The CDR3 numbers 15 residues from cysteine through phenylalanine. The CDR3 DNA has 45 bases and is translated from base 1. The germline V gene supplies CDR1 SGHVS and CDR2 FNYEAQ.